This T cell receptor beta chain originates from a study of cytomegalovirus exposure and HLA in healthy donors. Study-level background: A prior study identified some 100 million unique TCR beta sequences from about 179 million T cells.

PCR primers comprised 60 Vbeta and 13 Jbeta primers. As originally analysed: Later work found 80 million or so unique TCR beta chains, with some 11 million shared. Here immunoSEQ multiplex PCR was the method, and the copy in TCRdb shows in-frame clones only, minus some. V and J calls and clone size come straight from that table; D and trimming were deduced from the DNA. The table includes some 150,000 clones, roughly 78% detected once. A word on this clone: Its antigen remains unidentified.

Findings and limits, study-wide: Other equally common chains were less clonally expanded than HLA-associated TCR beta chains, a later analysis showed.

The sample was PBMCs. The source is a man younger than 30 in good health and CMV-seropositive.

The chain's CDR3 is CASSYSGEGSSYEQYF. For the CDR3, the DNA is TGTGCCAGCAGTTACTCTGGCGAGGGAAGCTCCTACGAGCAGTACTTC. The chain carries TRBV6-5 and TRBJ2-7; tentatively, D is TRBD2 (5 bases). Trimming stripped 0 bases from V and 0 bases from J, with 12 bases between. Per germline, CDR1 MNHEY and CDR2 SVGAGI. The CDR3 sequence is 16 residues long.